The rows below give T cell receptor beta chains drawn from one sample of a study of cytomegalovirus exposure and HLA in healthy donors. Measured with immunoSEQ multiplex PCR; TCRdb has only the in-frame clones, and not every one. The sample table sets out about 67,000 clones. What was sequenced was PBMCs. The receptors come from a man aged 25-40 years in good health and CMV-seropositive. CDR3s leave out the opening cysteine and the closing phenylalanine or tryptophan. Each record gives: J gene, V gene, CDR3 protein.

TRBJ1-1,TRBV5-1,ASNPGDGVNTEAF
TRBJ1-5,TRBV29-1,SVEDGAGNQPQH
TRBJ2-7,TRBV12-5,ASGLGGRNYEQY
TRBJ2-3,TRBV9,ASSETSGTVDTQY
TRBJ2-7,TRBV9,ASSVVQVGEQY
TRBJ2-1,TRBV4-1,ASSQGPRGGRNYNEQF
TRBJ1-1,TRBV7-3,ASSAQGVTEAF
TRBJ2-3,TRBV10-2,ASGPKLSDTQY
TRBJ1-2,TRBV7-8,ASSRLDRVHGYT
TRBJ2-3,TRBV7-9,ASSVSLSGDTQY
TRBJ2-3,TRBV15,ATSQSLAGLGITDTQY
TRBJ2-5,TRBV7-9,ASSARTFFQY
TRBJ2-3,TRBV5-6,ARSQGCTQY
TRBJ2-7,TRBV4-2,ASSQDRGTGYEQY
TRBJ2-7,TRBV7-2,ASSLGDSLSSYEQY
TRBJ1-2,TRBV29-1,SVGRGTLNYGYT
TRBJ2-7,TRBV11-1,ASSLSGVSSYEQY
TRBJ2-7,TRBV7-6,ASSVSGGYRNEQY
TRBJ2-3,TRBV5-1,ASSLEGSGGAVYTDKQY
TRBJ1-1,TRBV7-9,ASSWGETEAF
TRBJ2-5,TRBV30,AGDRGETQY
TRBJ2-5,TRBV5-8,ASSSVEGETQY
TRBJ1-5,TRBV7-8,ASGRRSNQPQH
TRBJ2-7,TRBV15,ATSTRQGSSYEQY
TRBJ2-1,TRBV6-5,ASSRRDRVHEQF
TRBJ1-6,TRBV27,ASSLSRNSPLH
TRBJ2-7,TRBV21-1,ASSTRYTGGHEQY
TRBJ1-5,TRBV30,AWSFNSNQPQH
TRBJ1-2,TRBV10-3,AISEALAKQSYGYGYT
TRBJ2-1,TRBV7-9,ASSPTADRERYEQF
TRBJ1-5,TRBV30,AWSAYKGPRNQPQH
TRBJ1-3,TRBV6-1,ASRGQEIRNTIY
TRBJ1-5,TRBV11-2,ASSAGTGVQPQH
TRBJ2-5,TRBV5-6,ASTMLGENQY
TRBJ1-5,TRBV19,ASSIRGGESNQPQH
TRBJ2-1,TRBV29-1,SVGATSKAYNEQF
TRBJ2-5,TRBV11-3,ATRRGKWSAETQY
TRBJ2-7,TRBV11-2,ASSLYLGALYEQY
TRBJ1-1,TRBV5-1,ASSLEQGVNTEAF
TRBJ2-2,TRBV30,AWMGRGGASGELF
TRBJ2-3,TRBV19,ASKERGRSTDKQY
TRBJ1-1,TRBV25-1,ASTPPGLRTEAF
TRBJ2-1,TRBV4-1,ASSLRAGAEYNEQF
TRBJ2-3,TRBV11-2,ASSSRGIKDTQY
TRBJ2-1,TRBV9,ASSAAILSSDNEQF
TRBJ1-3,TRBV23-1,ASSRGRVVTGNTIY
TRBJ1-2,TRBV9,ASSVTGTGDYGYT
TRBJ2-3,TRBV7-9,ASSAGQGIGTDTQY